This paragraph reports one T cell receptor (beta chain). This sample was included in a study of T cells in Graves' hyperthyroidism and ophthalmopathy. RNA transcripts provided the source from which TCR beta CDR3 regions were amplified. HTBI primers were used for first-round RT-PCR of the TCR CDR3. TCRdb ran MiXCR on the multiplex PCR reads and lists one entry per CDR3 protein. This table has hundreds of thousands of distinct CDR3 sequences, approximately 14% appearing once. Patients with ophthalmopathy all had a Clinical Activity Score of at least 3, a NOSPECS grade of at least 4 and duration under 3 months. Patients with uncontrolled infections, other autoimmune diseases, pregnancy or lactation were excluded. The trim removed 6 bases at V and 3 bases at J, leaving 7 bases unmatched. The CDR3 has 15 amino acids. CDR1 is MDHEN and CDR2 is SYDVKM in the germline V gene.

V gene TRBV28 combines with J gene TRBJ1-5, with TRBD1 identical over 8 bases. Source material: blood. The sequence derives from a woman in her sixties or seventies with Graves' ophthalmopathy. The CDR3 nucleotides are TGTGCCAGCAGATACAGGGGGGGGGACAATCAGCCCCAGCATTTT. This encodes CASRYRGGDNQPQHF.